What follows is one TCR beta chain and its context. Ten or more counts support this clonotype. The specificity of this receptor is unknown. There are no base qualities to consult, and no much larger clone falls within one base. This sample stems from a study of CD8 T cells in ankylosing spondylitis (dated 2017 in TCRdb). Background on the whole study: To find TCR variants linked to disease, the study profiled T cell receptor beta repertoires in ankylosing spondylitis patients and healthy donors. In total, the full study cohort was made up of 100 to 140 healthy donors and approximately 27 ankylosing spondylitis patients. Samples of peripheral blood were taken, and for ankylosing spondylitis patients, synovial fluid was collected as well. The research as a whole found: According to the report, matched synovial fluid samples from ankylosing spondylitis patients were significantly enriched for the disease-linked clones. Blood from ankylosing spondylitis patients appeared to be characterized by a TCR beta motif composed of under 10 highly homologous amino acid variants. Some TCR beta motif variants had previously been reported in synovial fluid and blood of reactive arthritis patients, which suggested common disease-initiation mechanisms. The disease-linked clones showed a CD8+ phenotype and occurred at relatively low frequencies in peripheral blood.

The instrument was an Illumina HiSeq 2500. Quantitative 5'-RACE with molecular barcodes was the method used to prepare the TCR beta libraries. As for the authors' bioinformatics: A new computational method based on a probabilistic model of VDJ rearrangement was used to identify disease-linked TCR variants. TCRdb reworked the public reads: Q25 trimming with fastp, MiXCR clone assembly, productive beta chains retained. Rows are combined by CDR3 protein, so each entry shows the most common genes and DNA. These V and J calls are TCRdb output, not the study's own analysis. The sample contains 450,000 or so distinct CDR3 sequences, 25% to 30% of them found a single time. Together, the top ten hold 0.89% of the sample. V and J lose 3 bases and 5 bases, and a span of 14 bases separates them. The CDR3 runs 14 residues from the cysteine to the phenylalanine. The read is trimmed to its CDR3 DNA, 42 bases read in frame from base 1. As encoded in the germline V gene (reference sequence), CDR1 is DFQATT while CDR2 is SNEGSKA.

The specimen sequenced was blood, either unsorted or a sorted T cell fraction (not recorded which). This TCR was sampled from a male donor with ankylosing spondylitis. Recombination connected TRBV20-1 to TRBJ1-5, and TRBD1 may be the D gene, going by 5 matching bases. The CDR3 protein is CSASTGKTDQPQHF. The sequenced DNA: TGCAGTGCTAGTACAGGAAAGACGGATCAGCCCCAGCATTTT.